This T cell receptor beta chain was sequenced during a study of OX40 agonist ivuxolimab in advanced cancers. Looked up from germline, CDR1 is SNHLY and CDR2 is FYNNEI. The CDR3 consists of 13 residues. V dropped 8 bases and J dropped 3; count of bases not matched to a gene: 4. Repertoires were generated with immunoSEQ multiplex PCR, while TCRdb's copy carries only in-frame clones and drops some. The profile shows fewer than 85,000 clones, roughly 83% of them singletons. The chain carries TRBV2 and TRBJ2-1; 7 bases map to TRBD1. This sequence was found in an adult with an advanced solid tumor such as melanoma, head and neck, liver or kidney cancer. The sample was CD4+ or CD8+ T cells sorted from blood, taken in a trial of the OX40 agonist ivuxolimab. CDR3: CASDRDYYNEQFF. DNA of the CDR3: TGTGCCAGCGACAGGGATTACTACAATGAGCAGTTCTTC.